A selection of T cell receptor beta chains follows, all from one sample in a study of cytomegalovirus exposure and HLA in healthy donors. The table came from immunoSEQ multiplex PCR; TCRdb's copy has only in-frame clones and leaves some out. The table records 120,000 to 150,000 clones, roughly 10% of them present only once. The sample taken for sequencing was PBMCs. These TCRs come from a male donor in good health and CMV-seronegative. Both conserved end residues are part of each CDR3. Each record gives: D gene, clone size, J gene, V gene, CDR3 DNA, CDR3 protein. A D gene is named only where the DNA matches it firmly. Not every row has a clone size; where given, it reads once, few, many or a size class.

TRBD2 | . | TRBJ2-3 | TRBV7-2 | TGTGCCAGCAGCCAGGGACTAGCGGGGGACCTAGATACGCAGTATTTT | CASSQGLAGDLDTQYF
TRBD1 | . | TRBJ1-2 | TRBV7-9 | TGTGCCAGCAGCTCCGGGACAGGGATTCGTTTTGGCTACACCTTC | CASSSGTGIRFGYTF
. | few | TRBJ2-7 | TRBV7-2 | TGTGCCAGCAGCTTAGACCCCCTGCTGGGCTTCTCCTACGAGCAGTACTTC | CASSLDPLLGFSYEQYF
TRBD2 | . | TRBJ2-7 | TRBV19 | TGTGCCAGTAGTGACTTAGCGGGAGGGCCCTACGAGCAGTACTTC | CASSDLAGGPYEQYF
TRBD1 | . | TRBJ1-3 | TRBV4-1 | TGCGCCAGCAGACCCGGGACAGGGGGTTTGATAACTGGAAACACCATATATTTT | CASRPGTGGLITGNTIYF
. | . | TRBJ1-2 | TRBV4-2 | TGTGCCAGCAGCCAAGATGGTAACAGGGTAGGGGGCTACACCTTC | CASSQDGNRVGGYTF
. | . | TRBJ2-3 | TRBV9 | TGTGCCAGCAGCGTAGCGGCAGATACGCAGTATTTT | CASSVAADTQYF
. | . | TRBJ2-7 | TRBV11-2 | TGTGCCAGCAGCCGACAGGCCCACTACGAGCAGTACTTC | CASSRQAHYEQYF
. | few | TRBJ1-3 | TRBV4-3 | TGCGCCAGCAGCCAAGATCACAGCCCTGGAAACACCATATATTTT | CASSQDHSPGNTIYF
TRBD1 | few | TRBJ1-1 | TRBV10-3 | TGTGCCATCAGTGAGGGGACAGAGAAAGCTTTCTTT | CAISEGTEKAFF
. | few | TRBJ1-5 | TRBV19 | TGTGCCAGTCAGAGGACAGTTACCGGCAATCAGCCCCAGCATTTT | CASQRTVTGNQPQHF
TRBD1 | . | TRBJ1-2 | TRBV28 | TGTGCCAGCGGCCAAATCAGGGGGCACGGCTATGGCTACACCTTC | CASGQIRGHGYGYTF
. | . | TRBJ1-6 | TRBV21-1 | TGTGCCAGCAGCAAAAGGCCGGCGGGGACCTATAATTCACCCCTCCACTTT | CASSKRPAGTYNSPLHF
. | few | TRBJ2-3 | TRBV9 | TGTGCCAGCAGCGTAGGGGGGGGGCCAGATACGCAGTATTTT | CASSVGGGPDTQYF
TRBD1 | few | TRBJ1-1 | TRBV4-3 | TGCGCCAGCAGCATAGACAGGGTGAACACTGAAGCTTTCTTT | CASSIDRVNTEAFF
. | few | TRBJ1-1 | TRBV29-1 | TGCAGCGTTACGAGAACTGAAGCTTTCTTT | CSVTRTEAFF
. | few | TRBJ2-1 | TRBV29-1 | TGCAGCGTTGAAGACGGGAGCCCCCTCAATGAGCAGTTCTTC | CSVEDGSPLNEQFF
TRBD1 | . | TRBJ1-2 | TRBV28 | TGTGCCAGCACCTTCCTGGGACAGGGTTATGGCTACACCTTC | CASTFLGQGYGYTF
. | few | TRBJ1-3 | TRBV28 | TGTGCCAGCAGTTTACGCGGGGTCTCTGGAAACACCATATATTTT | CASSLRGVSGNTIYF
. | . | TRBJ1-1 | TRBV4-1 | TGCGCCAGCAGCCACCTTTTTACAGGGAACACTGAAGCTTTCTTT | CASSHLFTGNTEAFF
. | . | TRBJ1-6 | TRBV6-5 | TGTGCCAGCAGTCTAGGACCTGGAGGAATTTCACCCCTCCACTTT | CASSLGPGGISPLHF
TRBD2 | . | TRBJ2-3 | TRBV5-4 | TGTGCCAGCAGCTTAGAGCTAGCGGGGGGCCATACGCAGTATTTT | CASSLELAGGHTQYF
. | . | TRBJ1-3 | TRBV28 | TGTGCCAGCAGTTCCTTGGCTATACAGTCCGGCTCTGGAAACACCATATATTTT | CASSSLAIQSGSGNTIYF
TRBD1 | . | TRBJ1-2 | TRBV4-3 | TGCGCCAGCAGCCCTGGACAGGGTAACGGATTCTATGGCTACACCTTC | CASSPGQGNGFYGYTF
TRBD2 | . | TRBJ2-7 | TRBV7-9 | TGTGCCAGCAGCTTTTGGGAGGGCACCTCCTACGAGCAGTACTTC | CASSFWEGTSYEQYF
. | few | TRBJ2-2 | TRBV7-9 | TGTGCCAGCAGCGCCCCGGGTCTAGGCACCGGGGAGCTGTTTTTT | CASSAPGLGTGELFF
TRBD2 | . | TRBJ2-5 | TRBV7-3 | TGTGCCAGCAGCCCATCCGGGACTAGCGGCCAAGAGACCCAGTACTTC | CASSPSGTSGQETQYF
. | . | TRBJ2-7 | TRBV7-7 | TGTGCTAGCAGCTTAGGTGCAGGGGACTACGAGCAGTACTTC | CASSLGAGDYEQYF
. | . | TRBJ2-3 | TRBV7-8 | TGTGCCAGCAGCTTCAGGGACATTCTTACGCAGTATTTT | CASSFRDILTQYF
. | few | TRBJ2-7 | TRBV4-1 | TGCGCCAGCAGCCCCGTCATACCTTTCGAACAGTTGGACTTC | CASSPVIPFEQLDF
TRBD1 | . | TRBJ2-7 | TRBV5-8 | TGTGCCAGCCGGAGGAACAGGGGATCCTACGAGCAGTACTTC | CASRRNRGSYEQYF
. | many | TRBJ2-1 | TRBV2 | TGTGCCAGCAGTGATGAGGGACTCGGTTACAATGAGCAGTTCTTC | CASSDEGLGYNEQFF
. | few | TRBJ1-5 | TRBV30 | TGTGCCTGGAGTGTACTTGAGAATCAGCCCCAGCATTTT | CAWSVLENQPQHF
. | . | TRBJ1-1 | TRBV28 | TGTGCCAGCAACCTCGGGAGGTATGGGGGTGAAGCTTTCTTT | CASNLGRYGGEAFF
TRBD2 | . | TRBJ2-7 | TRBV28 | TGTGCCAGCAGTTTATCGGTTGGGACTAGCGGGAGGGGGAGCTCCTACGAGCAGTACTTC | CASSLSVGTSGRGSSYEQYF
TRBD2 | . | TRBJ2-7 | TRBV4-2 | TGTGCCAGCAGCCCTTCGGCGGGGGAGACCTACGAGCAGTACTTC | CASSPSAGETYEQYF
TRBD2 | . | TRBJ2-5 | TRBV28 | TGTGCCAGCTCAAGAGGGACTAGCGGGGGCGGAGTGGAGACCCAGTACTTC | CASSRGTSGGGVETQYF
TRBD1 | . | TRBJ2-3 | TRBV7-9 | TGTGCCAGCAGCGTCCTTCTGGGACAGGAGTTCACAGATACGCAGTATTTT | CASSVLLGQEFTDTQYF
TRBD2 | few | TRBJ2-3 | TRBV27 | TGTGCCAGCAGTTACGGACTAGCGGGAGGTAACACAGATACGCAGTATTTT | CASSYGLAGGNTDTQYF
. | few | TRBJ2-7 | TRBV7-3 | TGTGCCAGATACAGGAGTAACTACGAGCAGTACTTC | CARYRSNYEQYF
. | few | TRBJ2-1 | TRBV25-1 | TGTGCCAGCAGTGATGGACAGCCAAACAATGAGCAGTTCTTC | CASSDGQPNNEQFF
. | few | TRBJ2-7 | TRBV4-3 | TGCGCCAGCAGCCAAGATTGGGAGATTTCCTACGAGCAGTACTTC | CASSQDWEISYEQYF
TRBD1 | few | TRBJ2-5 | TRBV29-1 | TGCAGCGGTCAGGACAGGGAGCAAGAGACCCAGTACTTC | CSGQDREQETQYF
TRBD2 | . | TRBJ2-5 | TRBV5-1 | TGCGCCAGCAGCTTGGGACTAGCGGGGGAGCAAGAGACCCAGTACTTC | CASSLGLAGEQETQYF
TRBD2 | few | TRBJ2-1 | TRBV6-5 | TGTGCCAGCAGTTACACAGAGGCTAGCGGGAGCAATGAGCAGTTCTTC | CASSYTEASGSNEQFF
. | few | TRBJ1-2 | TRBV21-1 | TGTGCCAGCAGCAAAGTAAGGACATTTCCCTTCTATGGCTACACCTTC | CASSKVRTFPFYGYTF
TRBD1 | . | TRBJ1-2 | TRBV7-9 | TGTGCCAGCAGCCAGGGACAGCAGCACTATGGCTACACCTTC | CASSQGQQHYGYTF
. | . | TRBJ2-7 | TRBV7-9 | TGTGCGAGCAGCTTTGCGGGGGCCGTATACGAGCAGTACTTC | CASSFAGAVYEQYF
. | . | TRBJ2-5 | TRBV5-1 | TGCGCCAGCAGCTTGGCTGAGCGACGGGGACAAATTCAAGAGACCCAGTACTTC | CASSLAERRGQIQETQYF
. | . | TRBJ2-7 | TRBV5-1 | TGCGCCAGCAGCGTACAGGGTGCTGCCTACGAGCAGTACTTC | CASSVQGAAYEQYF
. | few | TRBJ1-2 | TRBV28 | TGTGCCAGCAGCGAGAACTATGGCTACACCTTC | CASSENYGYTF
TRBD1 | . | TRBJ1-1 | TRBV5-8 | TGTGCCAGCAGCGTAGACAGGGTCACTGAAGCTTTCTTT | CASSVDRVTEAFF
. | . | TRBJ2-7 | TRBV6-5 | TGTGCCAGCAGTTACTCCTTTTCCCACGAGCAGTACTTC | CASSYSFSHEQYF
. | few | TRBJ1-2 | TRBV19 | TGTGCCAGTAGTAAAGGACAGTTTGAGGGCTATGGCTACACCTTC | CASSKGQFEGYGYTF
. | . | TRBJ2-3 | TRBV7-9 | TGTGCCAGCAGCTCAGGTCCAGATACGCAGTATTTT | CASSSGPDTQYF
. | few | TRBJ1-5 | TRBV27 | TGTGCCAGCAGCCGATTTGGGTCGGGGGGCCGCCAGCCCCAGCATTTT | CASSRFGSGGRQPQHF
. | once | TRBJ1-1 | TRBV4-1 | TGCGCCAGCAGCCAGGAAAGGGGGAACACTGAAGCTTTCTTT | CASSQERGNTEAFF
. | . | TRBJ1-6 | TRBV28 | TGTGCCAGCAGCCCACCCCTGACAGGCCCAGAATCACCCCTCCACTTT | CASSPPLTGPESPLHF
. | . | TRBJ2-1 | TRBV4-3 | TGCGCCAGCAGCCAAGAAGTAACGGTGTGGAGCTCCTACAATGAGCAGTTCTTC | CASSQEVTVWSSYNEQFF
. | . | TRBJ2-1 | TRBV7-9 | TGTGCCAGCAGCTTAGCGCCAGGAAGGTACCACAATGAGCAGTTCTTC | CASSLAPGRYHNEQFF